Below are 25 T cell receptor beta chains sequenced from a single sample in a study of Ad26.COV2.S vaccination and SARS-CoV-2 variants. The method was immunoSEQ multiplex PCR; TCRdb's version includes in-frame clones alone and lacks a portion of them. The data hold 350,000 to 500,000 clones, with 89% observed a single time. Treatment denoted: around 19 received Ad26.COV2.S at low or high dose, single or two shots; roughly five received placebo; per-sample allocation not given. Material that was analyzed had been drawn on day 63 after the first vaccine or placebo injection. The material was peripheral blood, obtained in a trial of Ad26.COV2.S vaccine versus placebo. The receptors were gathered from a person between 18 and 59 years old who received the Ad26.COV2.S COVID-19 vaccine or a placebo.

CDR3 in amino acids: CASSPGRGDFYEQYF. The CDR3 DNA sequence: TGTGCCAGCTCACCAGGGCGGGGGGACTTCTACGAGCAGTACTTC. V is TRBV18 and J is TRBJ2-7, with 8 bases that match TRBD2. V was pared by 2 bases and J by 3 bases, with 6 bases of the junction left unmatched. The CDR3 has 15 residues. Germline CDR1 and CDR2: KGHSH and LQKENI.

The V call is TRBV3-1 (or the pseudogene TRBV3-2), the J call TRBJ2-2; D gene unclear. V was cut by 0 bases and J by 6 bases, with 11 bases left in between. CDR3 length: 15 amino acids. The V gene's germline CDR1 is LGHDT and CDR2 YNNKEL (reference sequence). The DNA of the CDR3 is TGTGCCAGCAGCCAAGACCCGGAGCCTGCCGGGGAGCTGTTTTTT. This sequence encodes CASSQDPEPAGELFF.

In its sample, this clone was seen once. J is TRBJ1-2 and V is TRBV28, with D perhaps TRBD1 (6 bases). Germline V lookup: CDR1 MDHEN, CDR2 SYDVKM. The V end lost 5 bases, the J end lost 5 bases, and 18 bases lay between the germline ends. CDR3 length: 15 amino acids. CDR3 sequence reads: CASSPTRQAWYGYTF. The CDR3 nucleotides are TGTGCCAGCAGTCCAACTCGACAGGCTTGGTATGGCTACACCTTC.

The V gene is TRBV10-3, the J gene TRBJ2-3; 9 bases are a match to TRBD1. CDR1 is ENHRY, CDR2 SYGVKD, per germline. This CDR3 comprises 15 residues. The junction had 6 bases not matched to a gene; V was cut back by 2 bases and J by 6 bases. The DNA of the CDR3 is TGTGCCATCAGTGAGAACAGGGGGCTTGCGGATACGCAGTATTTT. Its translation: CAISENRGLADTQYF.

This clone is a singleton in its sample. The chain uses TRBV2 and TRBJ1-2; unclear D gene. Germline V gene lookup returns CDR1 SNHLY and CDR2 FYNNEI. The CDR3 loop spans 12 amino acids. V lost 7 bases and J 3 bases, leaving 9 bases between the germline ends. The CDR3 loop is CASMGYDYGYTF. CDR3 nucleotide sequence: TGTGCCAGCATGGGGTACGACTATGGCTACACCTTC.

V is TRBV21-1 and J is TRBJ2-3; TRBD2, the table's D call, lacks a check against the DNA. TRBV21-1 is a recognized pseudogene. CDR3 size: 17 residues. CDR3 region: CASSKLGTSGATDTQYF. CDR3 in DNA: TGTGCCAGCAGCAAACTAGGGACTAGCGGTGCCACAGATACGCAGTATTTT.

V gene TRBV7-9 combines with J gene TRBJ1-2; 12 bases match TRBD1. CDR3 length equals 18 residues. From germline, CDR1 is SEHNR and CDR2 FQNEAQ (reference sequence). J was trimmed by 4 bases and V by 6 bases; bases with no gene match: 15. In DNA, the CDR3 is TGTGCCAGCAGTCTTCCCGAGTTCCGGGACAGGGGGCCCTATGGCTACACCTTC. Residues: CASSLPEFRDRGPYGYTF.

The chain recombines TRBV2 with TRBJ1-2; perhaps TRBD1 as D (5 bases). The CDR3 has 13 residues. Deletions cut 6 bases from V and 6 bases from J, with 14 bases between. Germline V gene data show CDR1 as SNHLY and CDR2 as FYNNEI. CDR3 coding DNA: TGTGCCAGCAGGATCGACAGAAGTAATGGCTACACCTTC. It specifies CASRIDRSNGYTF.

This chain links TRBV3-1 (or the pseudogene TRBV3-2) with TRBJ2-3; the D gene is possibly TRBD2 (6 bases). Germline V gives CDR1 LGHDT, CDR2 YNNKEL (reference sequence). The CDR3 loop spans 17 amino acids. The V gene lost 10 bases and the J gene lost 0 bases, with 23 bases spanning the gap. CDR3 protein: CATQPTPGTYSTDTQYF. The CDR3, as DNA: TGTGCCACCCAGCCAACCCCCGGGACTTATAGCACAGATACGCAGTATTTT.

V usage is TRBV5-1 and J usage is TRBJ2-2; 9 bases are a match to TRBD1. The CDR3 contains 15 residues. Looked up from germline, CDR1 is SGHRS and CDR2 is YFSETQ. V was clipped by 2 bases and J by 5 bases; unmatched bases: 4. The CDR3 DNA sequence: TGCGCCAGCAGCTTCTCAGGACAGGGGACCGGGGAGCTGTTTTTT. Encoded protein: CASSFSGQGTGELFF.

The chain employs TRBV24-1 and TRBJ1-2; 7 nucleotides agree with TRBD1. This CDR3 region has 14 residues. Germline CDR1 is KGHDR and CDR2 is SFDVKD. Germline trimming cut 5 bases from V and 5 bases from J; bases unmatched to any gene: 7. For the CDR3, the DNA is TGTGCCACCAGTGCCGATGACAGGGTTTATGGCTACACCTTC. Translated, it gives CATSADDRVYGYTF.

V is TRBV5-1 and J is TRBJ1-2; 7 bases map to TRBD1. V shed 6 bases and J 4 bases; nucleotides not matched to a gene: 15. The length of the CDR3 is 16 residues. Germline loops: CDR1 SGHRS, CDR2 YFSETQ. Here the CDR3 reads CASTSSRDRAGYGYTF. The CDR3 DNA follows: TGCGCCAGCACTTCCTCCCGCGACAGGGCCGGCTATGGCTACACCTTC.

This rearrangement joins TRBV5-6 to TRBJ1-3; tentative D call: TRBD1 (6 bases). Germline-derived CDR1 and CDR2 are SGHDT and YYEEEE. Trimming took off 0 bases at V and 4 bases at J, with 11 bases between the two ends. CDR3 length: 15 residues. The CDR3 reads CASSLVQGSGNTIYF. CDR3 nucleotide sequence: TGTGCCAGCAGCTTGGTACAGGGCTCAGGAAACACCATATATTTT.

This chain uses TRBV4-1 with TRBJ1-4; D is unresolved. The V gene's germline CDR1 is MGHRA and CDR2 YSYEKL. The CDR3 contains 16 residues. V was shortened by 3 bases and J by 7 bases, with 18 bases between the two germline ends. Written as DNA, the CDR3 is TGCGCCAGCAGCCAGGAACCGGGAGTTTGGGGTGAAAAACTGTTTTTT. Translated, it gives CASSQEPGVWGEKLFF.

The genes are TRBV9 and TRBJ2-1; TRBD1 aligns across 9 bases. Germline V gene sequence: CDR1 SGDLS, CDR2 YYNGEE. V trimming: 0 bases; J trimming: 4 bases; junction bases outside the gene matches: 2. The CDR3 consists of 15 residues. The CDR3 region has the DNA TGTGCCAGCAGCGTAGAGGGGACAGGGTACAATGAGCAGTTCTTC. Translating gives CASSVEGTGYNEQFF.

Here the CDR3 DNA reads TGTGCCAGCTCACCAGGACCCCATCAGCCCCAGCATTTT. This gives the protein CASSPGPHQPQHF. The chain employs TRBV18 and TRBJ1-5, with D uncertain. Deletions cut 2 bases from V and 5 bases from J, with 7 bases between. CDR1 and CDR2 (germline): KGHSH, LQKENI. The CDR3 is made up of 13 amino acids.

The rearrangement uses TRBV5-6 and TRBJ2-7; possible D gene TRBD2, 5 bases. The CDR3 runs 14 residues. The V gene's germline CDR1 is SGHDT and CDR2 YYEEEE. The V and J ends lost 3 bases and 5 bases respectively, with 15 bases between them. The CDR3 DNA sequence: TGTGCCAGCAGCTATTCGTGGAGGATCGACGAGCAGTACTTC. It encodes CASSYSWRIDEQYF.

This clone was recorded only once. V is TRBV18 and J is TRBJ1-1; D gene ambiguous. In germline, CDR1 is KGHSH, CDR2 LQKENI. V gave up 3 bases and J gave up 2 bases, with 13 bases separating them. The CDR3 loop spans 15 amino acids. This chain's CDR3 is CASSPLVALNTEAFF. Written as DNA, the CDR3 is TGTGCCAGCTCACCCCTAGTAGCCCTAAACACTGAAGCTTTCTTT.

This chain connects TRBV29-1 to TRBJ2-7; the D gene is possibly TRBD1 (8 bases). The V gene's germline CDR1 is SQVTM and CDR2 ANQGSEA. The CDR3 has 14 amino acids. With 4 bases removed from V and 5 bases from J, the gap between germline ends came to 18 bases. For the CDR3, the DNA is TGCAGCGTTGGTGGGAACAGGGGGGGCCACGAGCAGTACTTC. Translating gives CSVGGNRGGHEQYF.

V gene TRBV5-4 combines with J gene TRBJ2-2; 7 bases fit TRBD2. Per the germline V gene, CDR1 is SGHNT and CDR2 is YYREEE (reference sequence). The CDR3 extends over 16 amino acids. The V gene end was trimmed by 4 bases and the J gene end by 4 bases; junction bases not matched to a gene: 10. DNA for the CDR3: TGTGCCAGCAGCCCCTTTCGCGGGAGATCCACCGGGGAGCTGTTTTTT. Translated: CASSPFRGRSTGELFF. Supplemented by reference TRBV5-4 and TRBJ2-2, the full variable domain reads ETGVTQSPTHLIKTRGQQVTLRCSSQSGHNTVSWYQQALGQGPQFIFQYYREEENGRGNFPPRFSGLQFPNYSSELNVNALELDDSALYLCASSPFRGRSTGELFFGEGSRLTVL.

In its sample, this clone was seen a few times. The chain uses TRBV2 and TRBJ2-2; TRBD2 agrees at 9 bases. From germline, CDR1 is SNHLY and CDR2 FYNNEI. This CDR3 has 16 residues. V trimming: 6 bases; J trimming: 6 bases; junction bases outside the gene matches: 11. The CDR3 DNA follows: TGTGCCAGCAGCATTACGGCGGGGGGGCACCCCGGGGAGCTGTTTTTT. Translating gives CASSITAGGHPGELFF. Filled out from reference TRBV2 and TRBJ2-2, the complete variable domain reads EPEVTQTPSHQVTQMGQEVILRCVPISNHLYFYWYRQILGQKVEFLVSFYNNEISEKSEIFDDQFSVERPDGSNFTLKIRSTKLEDSAMYFCASSITAGGHPGELFFGEGSRLTVL.

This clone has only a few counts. The CDR3 DNA reads as TGCGCCAGCAGCCAAGATGACCAGCTATTGTCCCTCCACTTT. Protein product: CASSQDDQLLSLHF. V usage is TRBV4-1 and J usage is TRBJ1-6; no clear D gene. From germline, CDR1 is MGHRA and CDR2 YSYEKL. The CDR3 consists of 14 residues. The V end was cut by 0 bases, the J end by 14 bases, with 14 bases between.

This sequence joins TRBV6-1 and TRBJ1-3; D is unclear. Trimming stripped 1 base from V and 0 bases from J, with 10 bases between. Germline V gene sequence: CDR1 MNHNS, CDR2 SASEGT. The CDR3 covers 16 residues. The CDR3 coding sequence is TGTGCCAGCAGTGAAGGGAAAGGTAGCTCTGGAAACACCATATATTTT. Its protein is CASSEGKGSSGNTIYF.

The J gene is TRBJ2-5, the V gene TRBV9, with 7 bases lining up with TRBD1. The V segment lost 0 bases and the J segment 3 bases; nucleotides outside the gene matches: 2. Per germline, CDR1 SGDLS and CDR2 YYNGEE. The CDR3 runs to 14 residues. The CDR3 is CASSVGQGEETQYF. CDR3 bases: TGTGCCAGCAGCGTAGGTCAGGGGGAAGAGACCCAGTACTTC.

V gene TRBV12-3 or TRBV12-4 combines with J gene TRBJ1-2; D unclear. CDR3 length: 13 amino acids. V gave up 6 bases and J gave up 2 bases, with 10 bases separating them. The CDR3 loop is CASSPQKNYGYTF. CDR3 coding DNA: TGTGCCAGCAGCCCTCAGAAGAACTATGGCTACACCTTC.